The sample holds many counts of the clone carrying this T cell receptor beta chain. Its antigen is currently unknown. The junction does not match germline at one end; this may be a read error. The data belong to a study of regulatory T cells in long-lasting Graves disease. Time point noted: persistent/refractory GD, antithyroid drugs over 5 years with positive TRAb. RNA from PBMCs was the source of the TCR library. The guidelines of the American Thyroid Association were the basis for diagnosing Graves' disease. Overall study findings and caveats: Persistent disease samples used TRBV28, TRBJ1-2 and TRBJ2-5 preferentially.

The CDR3 covers 13 residues. CDR1 and CDR2 (germline): MNHNS, SASEGT. CDR3-region Arm-PCR and iRepertoire HTBI primers produced the TCR beta libraries. TCRdb reprocessed the multiplex PCR reads via MiXCR and lists one record per CDR3 protein. The table lists a few hundred thousand distinct CDR3 sequences, roughly 20% of them singletons. This sequence joins TRBV6-1 and TRBJ1-1; D is perhaps TRBD1 (6 bases). Specimen: peripheral blood mononuclear cells (PBMCs), collected when the disease was refractory, from a patient treated with antithyroid drugs. This receptor was taken from a woman in her thirties or forties with Graves disease. This CDR3 reads CASSEGTIAEAFF. The DNA for the CDR3 is TGTGCCAGCAGCGAAGGGACAATCGCTGAAGCTTTCTTT.